The sequence of this T cell receptor beta chain was determined in a study of CXCR3-negative and CXCR3-positive naive CD8 T cells. Looking at the study overall: Sequencing brought in approximately 140 million TRB reads altogether, and each library got about 1.5 +/- 0.3 million.

The CDR3 covers 15 residues. Via 5' RACE with UMI labels, TRB cDNA libraries were prepared. TCRdb reprocessed the 5' RACE reads and keeps a single row for each CDR3 protein, giving no DNA. The data include some 28,000 distinct CDR3 sequences; the top ten clones carry roughly 10%. The sequence was obtained from a human donor in good health. Some clones in this sample may be carry-over from other donors' samples. The specimen sequenced was memory CD8+ T cells from blood. This chain links TRBV12-3 or TRBV12-4 with TRBJ1-2; the TRBD1 assignment by TCRdb is unverifiable without DNA. The CDR3 region is CASSSQLTGAGGYTF.